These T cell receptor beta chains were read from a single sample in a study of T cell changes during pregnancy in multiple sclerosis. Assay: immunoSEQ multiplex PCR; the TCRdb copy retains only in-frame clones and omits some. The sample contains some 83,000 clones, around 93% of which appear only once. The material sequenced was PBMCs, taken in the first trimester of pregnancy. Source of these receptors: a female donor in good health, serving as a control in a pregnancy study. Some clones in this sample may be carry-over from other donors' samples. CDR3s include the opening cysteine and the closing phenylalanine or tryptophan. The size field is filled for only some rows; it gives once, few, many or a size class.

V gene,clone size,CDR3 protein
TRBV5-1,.,CASSLMGPENTEAFF
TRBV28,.,CASTGTGYYEQYF
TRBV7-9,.,CASSLTGVAYNEQFF
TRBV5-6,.,CASSPGGLSYEQYF
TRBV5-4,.,CATYDPQVAKNIQYF
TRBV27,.,CASRSGSGSPLHF
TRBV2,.,CASSMAGASQTQYF
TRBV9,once,CASSISGRAIDEQFF
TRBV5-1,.,CASSPTSGSWHEQFF
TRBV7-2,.,CASSLMPSGSYEQYF
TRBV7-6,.,CASSLVDDTGELFF
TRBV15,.,CATSRDREWSGNTIYF
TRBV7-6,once,CASSPMAGGNTGELFF
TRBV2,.,CASSDRGQTGELFF
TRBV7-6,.,CASSLMAAGELFF
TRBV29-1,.,CSVERITVDTQYF
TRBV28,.,CASTLDIAYEQYF